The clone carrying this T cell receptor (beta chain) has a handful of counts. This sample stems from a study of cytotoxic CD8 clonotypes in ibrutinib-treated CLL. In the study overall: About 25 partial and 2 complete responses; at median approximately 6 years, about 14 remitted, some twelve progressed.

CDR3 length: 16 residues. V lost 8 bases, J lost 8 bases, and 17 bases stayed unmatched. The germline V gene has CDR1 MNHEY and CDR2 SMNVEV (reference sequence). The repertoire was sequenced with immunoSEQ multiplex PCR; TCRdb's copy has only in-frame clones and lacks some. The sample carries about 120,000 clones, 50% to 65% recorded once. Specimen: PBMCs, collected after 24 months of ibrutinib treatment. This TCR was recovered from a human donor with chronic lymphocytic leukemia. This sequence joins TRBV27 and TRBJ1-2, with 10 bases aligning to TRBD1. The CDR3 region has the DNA TGTGCCAGCTGGCCAGCGATGGGGACAGGGGAGCACGGCTACACCTTC. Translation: CASWPAMGTGEHGYTF.